Below, one T cell receptor beta chain is given with its context. The data were obtained in a study of blood T cell repertoires in COVID-19. Generated by immunoSEQ multiplex PCR, the TCRdb table keeps only in-frame clones and is missing some. The sample lists some 210,000 clones, 89% occurring once. There are 15 residues in the CDR3. V lost 3 bases and J lost 8; bases outside the gene matches: 9. Germline values: CDR1 MDHEN, CDR2 SYDVKM. The sequence was obtained from a woman aged 40 to 50 with acute or convalescent COVID-19. V and J are TRBV28 and TRBJ1-2; 10 bases line up with TRBD1. The material sequenced was peripheral blood. CDR3 loop: CASSFMTGGLQGYTF. The CDR3, as DNA: TGTGCCAGCAGTTTCATGACAGGGGGCCTACAGGGCTACACCTTC.